Listed here are 11 T cell receptor beta chains from one sample, sequenced in a study of persistence of HIV-infected CD4 T cells. Their target antigens are unknown. The stimulus was lysate of CMV-infected fibroblasts, 10 ug/mL. CD40L-negative CD69-negative CD45RO-high memory CD4+ T cells were sorted as populations depleted of antigen-responding cells. The immunoSEQ assay was version 4, run in survey mode. Repertoires were generated with immunoSEQ multiplex PCR, while TCRdb's copy carries only in-frame clones and drops some. The table has more than 30,000 clones, approximately 80% seen once; the top ten hold around 1.5%. Sample: CD4+ T cells sorted from PBMCs after approximately 20-hour stimulation, taken from a patient who received antiretroviral therapy. All receptors come from an adult man with HIV who was CMV-seropositive.

The chain recombines TRBV5-4 with TRBJ1-1; unclear D gene. CDR3 length: 13 residues. Germline lookup yields CDR1 SGHNT and CDR2 YYREEE (reference sequence). Trimming pared 1 base from V and 8 bases from J, leaving 12 bases between. This CDR3 is CASSLQLGGEAFF. The CDR3, as DNA: TGTGCCAGCAGCTTGCAGTTAGGCGGAGAAGCTTTCTTT.

The chain is built from TRBV19 and TRBJ1-2; D call uncertain. This CDR3 has 15 amino acids. The germline CDR1 and CDR2 sequences are LNHDA and SQIVND (reference sequence). Trimming took off 3 bases at V and 7 bases at J, with 18 bases between the two ends. The CDR3 DNA reads as TGTGCCAGTAGTATTGGAGGGATCGGGGAACTTGGCTACACCTTC. It specifies CASSIGGIGELGYTF.

This clone has just a few counts. The rearrangement uses TRBV5-1 and TRBJ1-1, with D possibly TRBD1 on 5 matching bases. The V and J ends lost 3 bases and 2 bases respectively, with 11 bases between them. The CDR3 is made up of 14 amino acids. The germline V gene encodes CDR1 SGHRS and CDR2 YFSETQ. The DNA of the CDR3 is TGCGCCAGCAGCTCACAGGTATCTAACACTGAAGCTTTCTTT. Amino acid sequence: CASSSQVSNTEAFF.

The genes are TRBV5-1 and TRBJ2-3; D perhaps matches TRBD1 (6 bases). Germline-derived CDR1 and CDR2 are SGHRS and YFSETQ. This CDR3 comprises 14 residues. V was shortened by 0 bases and J by 5 bases, with 10 bases between the two germline ends. As DNA, the CDR3 is TGCGCCAGCAGCTTGGGTCCAGGGGAAGATACGCAGTATTTT. It codes for CASSLGPGEDTQYF.

The chain links TRBV28 to TRBJ1-4; TRBD1 is a possible D gene (6 bases). The CDR3 is 15 residues long. V lost 6 bases, J lost 8 bases, and 19 bases lay in between. The germline gives CDR1 MDHEN, CDR2 SYDVKM. The CDR3 reads CASSLGGADKEKLFF. CDR3 bases: TGTGCCAGCAGCCTCGGGGGGGCGGATAAGGAAAAACTGTTTTTT.

The chain joins TRBV4-1 to TRBJ2-2; 10 positions agree with TRBD1. The J segment lost 6 bases and the V segment lost 4 bases, leaving 2 bases of the junction unmatched. This CDR3 is 14 amino acids long. CDR1 is MGHRA, CDR2 YSYEKL, per germline. Here the CDR3 reads CASSRGTGAGELFF. In DNA, the CDR3 is TGCGCCAGCAGCCGAGGGACAGGGGCCGGGGAGCTGTTTTTT.

The V gene is TRBV24-1, the J gene TRBJ2-3, with TRBD1 matching 10 bases. The trim removed 10 bases at V and 2 bases at J, leaving 2 bases unmatched. CDR1 and CDR2 from the germline V gene are KGHDR and SFDVKD. This CDR3 contains 13 residues. The CDR3 DNA follows: TGTGCCACAGGGACAGGGGCCACAGATACGCAGTATTTT. It translates to CATGTGATDTQYF.

The chain couples TRBV5-1 to TRBJ2-7; TRBD1 matches at 9 bases. J was trimmed by 2 bases and V by 4 bases; bases with no gene match: 10. Germline V gene data show CDR1 as SGHRS and CDR2 as YFSETQ. The CDR3 runs to 16 residues. The CDR3 DNA sequence: TGCGCCAGCAGCGGGGGACCGGGACAGGGAGCCTACGAGCAGTACTTC. It is translated as CASSGGPGQGAYEQYF.

CDR3 DNA: TGCAGCGTGCGACGCAGGGAGACTGAAGCTTTCTTT. Residues: CSVRRRETEAFF. The V gene is TRBV29-1, the J gene TRBJ1-1; D is possibly TRBD1 (5 bases). V was cut by 6 bases and J by 5 bases, with 13 bases left in between. This CDR3 has 12 amino acids. Germline assignment: CDR1 SQVTM and CDR2 ANQGSEA. Filled out from reference TRBV29-1 and TRBJ1-1, the complete variable domain reads SAVISQKPSRDICQRGTSLTIQCQVDSQVTMMFWYRQQPGQSLTLIATANQGSEATYESGFVIDKFPISRPNLTFSTLTVSNMSPEDSSIYLCSVRRRETEAFFGQGTRLTVV.

The chain has TRBV7-8 and TRBJ1-1; 7 nucleotides align to TRBD1. The germline CDR1 and CDR2 sequences are SGHVS and FQNEAQ. CDR3 length: 14 residues. V lost 2 bases, J lost 4 bases, and 4 bases stayed unmatched. The CDR3 protein is CASSLSRQGTEAFF. CDR3 sequence (DNA): TGTGCCAGCAGCTTAAGCCGACAGGGCACTGAAGCTTTCTTT.

V is TRBV27 and J is TRBJ2-7, with a tentative D call TRBD2 (6 bases). The CDR3 runs to 16 residues. Germline loops: CDR1 MNHEY, CDR2 SMNVEV (reference sequence). Trimming took 6 bases from V and 8 from J, leaving 26 bases between them. The CDR3 DNA reads TGTGCCAGCAGCTTAACCCTTCCGGCGGAGGGGAGCAAGCAGTACTTC. This codes for CASSLTLPAEGSKQYF.